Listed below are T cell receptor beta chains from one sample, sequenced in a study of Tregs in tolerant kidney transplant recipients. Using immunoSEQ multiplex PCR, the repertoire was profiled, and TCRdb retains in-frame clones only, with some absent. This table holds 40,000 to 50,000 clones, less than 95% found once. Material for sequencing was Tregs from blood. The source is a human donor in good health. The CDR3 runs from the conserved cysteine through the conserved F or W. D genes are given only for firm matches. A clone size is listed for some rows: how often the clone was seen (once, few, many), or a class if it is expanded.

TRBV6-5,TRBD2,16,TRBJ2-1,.,CASSYPSSGRANEQFF,TGTGCCAGCAGTTACCCCTCTAGCGGGAGGGCGAATGAGCAGTTCTTC
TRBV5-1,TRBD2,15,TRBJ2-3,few,CASSLGGSTSDTQYF,TGCGCCAGCAGCTTGGGCGGGAGTACGTCAGATACGCAGTATTTT
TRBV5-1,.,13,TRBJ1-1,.,CASRRGVNTEAFF,TGCGCCAGCAGACGGGGGGTGAACACTGAAGCTTTCTTT
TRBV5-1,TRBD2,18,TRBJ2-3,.,CASSLGLLAAISTDTQYF,TGCGCCAGCAGCTTGGGGCTGCTAGCGGCGATTAGCACAGATACGCAGTATTTT
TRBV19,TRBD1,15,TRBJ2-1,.,CASSGRDRGDNEQFF,TGTGCCAGTAGTGGCAGGGACAGGGGGGACAATGAGCAGTTCTTC
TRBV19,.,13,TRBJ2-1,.,CASSVRDYNEQFF,TGTGCCAGTAGTGTGCGGGACTACAATGAGCAGTTCTTC
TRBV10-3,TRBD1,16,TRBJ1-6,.,CAISTGGESYNSPLHF,TGTGCCATCAGCACAGGGGGGGAGTCCTATAATTCACCCCTCCACTTT
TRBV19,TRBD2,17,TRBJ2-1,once,CATHRGSGGAQGNEQFF,TGTGCCACCCACCGAGGTAGCGGGGGGGCGCAGGGCAATGAGCAGTTCTTC
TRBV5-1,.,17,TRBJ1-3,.,CASSLGAGSFIGNTIYF,TGCGCCAGCAGCTTGGGGGCAGGGAGTTTTATAGGAAACACCATATATTTT
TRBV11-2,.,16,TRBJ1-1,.,CASSHGSGARNTEAFF,TGTGCCAGCAGCCACGGGAGCGGGGCGCGAAACACTGAAGCTTTCTTT
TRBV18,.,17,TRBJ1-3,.,CASSVTGAGSSGNTIYF,TGTGCCAGCTCAGTGACAGGAGCTGGGAGCTCTGGAAACACCATATATTTT
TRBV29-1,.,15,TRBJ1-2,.,CSVEQQGSLDYGYTF,TGCAGCGTTGAGCAGCAGGGGAGCTTGGACTATGGCTACACCTTC